These 15 T cell receptor beta chains were sequenced from one sample in a study of T-cell reconstitution after alpha-beta-depleted transplantation in children. The library targeted TCRbeta and was prepared with unique molecular identifiers. Each CDR3 protein gets one entry after TCRdb re-called the PCR reads with MiXCR. The top ten hold under 30% of the sample, which has about 980,000 distinct CDR3 sequences, roughly 29% seen once. Here the sequenced sample was PBMCs, mostly from graft donor cells, taken 360 days after TCRalphabeta/CD19-depleted stem cell transplant. All receptors come from a boy in the first two years of life who had a stem cell transplant for SCID, so the T cells may come from the graft donor.

This clonotype has just a few counts. The rearrangement links TRBV4-2 to TRBJ2-1, with 15 bases that match TRBD2. CDR3 length: 17 residues. Germline CDR1 reads LGHNA; CDR2 reads YNFKEQ. The trim removed 1 base at V and 9 bases at J, leaving 7 bases unmatched. CDR3 protein: CASSQGTSGGARSEQFF. In nucleotides, the CDR3 is TGTGCCAGCAGCCAAGGGACTAGCGGGGGGGCGCGAAGTGAGCAGTTCTTC.

This clonotype has only a few counts. This chain uses TRBV20-1 with TRBJ1-1, with a weak D call TRBD1 (5 bases). The ends were cut back, 2 bases at V and 0 bases at J, with 13 bases in the middle. Germline V gene data show CDR1 as DFQATT and CDR2 as SNEGSKA (reference sequence). CDR3 length: 15 amino acids. As DNA, the CDR3 is TGCAGTGCTAGACTCCTCGGGGGGATGAACACTGAAGCTTTCTTT. As protein: CSARLLGGMNTEAFF.

V is TRBV9 and J is TRBJ2-3; the match to TRBD2 covers 8 bases. This CDR3 is 14 amino acids long. CDR1 is SGDLS and CDR2 is YYNGEE in the germline V gene. Losses at the gene ends were 0 bases for V and 3 bases for J; bases not matched to a gene: 0. CDR3 residues: CASSVGLATDTQYF. DNA for the CDR3: TGTGCCAGCAGCGTAGGACTAGCGACAGATACGCAGTATTTT. Looking up the rest from reference TRBV9 and TRBJ2-3 gives the full variable domain: DSGVTQTPKHLITATGQRVTLRCSPRSGDLSVYWYQQSLDQGLQFLIQYYNGEERAKGNILERFSAQQFPDLHSELNLSSLELGDSALYFCASSVGLATDTQYFGPGTRLTVL.

The chain links TRBV29-1 to TRBJ2-1; D may be TRBD2 (6 bases). Deletions cut 8 bases from V and 8 bases from J, with 22 bases between. The V gene's germline CDR1 is SQVTM and CDR2 ANQGSEA. The CDR3 contains 14 residues. CDR3 loop: CSSSRDWRIDEQFF. DNA for the CDR3: TGCAGCTCTTCCCGGGACTGGCGAATCGATGAGCAGTTCTTC.

The chain uses TRBV12-3 or TRBV12-4 and TRBJ2-5; no reliable D call. Trimming took 5 bases from V and 2 from J, leaving 9 bases between them. This CDR3 spans 13 amino acids. The CDR3 nucleotides read TGTGCCAGCAGTCACGAAGGGCAAGAGACCCAGTACTTC. Its translation is CASSHEGQETQYF.

This clonotype was seen a handful of times. The V and J genes are TRBV28 and TRBJ2-3, with D hard to call. V dropped 6 bases and J dropped 2 bases, with 6 bases sitting between them. The CDR3 covers 12 residues. Germline CDR1 and CDR2: MDHEN and SYDVKM. CDR3 protein: CASSITTDTQYF. Here the CDR3 DNA reads TGTGCCAGCAGCATTACCACAGATACGCAGTATTTT. The whole variable domain, remainder taken from reference TRBV28 and TRBJ2-3, is DVKVTQSSRYLVKRTGEKVFLECVQDMDHENMFWYRQDPGLGLRLIYFSYDVKMKEKGDIPEGYSVSREKKERFSLILESASTNQTSMYLCASSITTDTQYFGPGTRLTVL.

This clonotype was counted a few times. This chain joins TRBV3-1 and TRBJ1-1; 8 bases map to TRBD1. With 7 bases clipped from V and 5 bases from J, the junction kept 15 bases outside the gene matches. Germline V CDR1 and CDR2: LGHDT, YNNKEL (reference sequence). CDR3 size: 16 residues. CDR3 loop: CASIQGARGGKTEAFF. CDR3 nucleotide sequence: TGTGCCAGCATCCAGGGGGCGCGGGGAGGAAAAACTGAAGCTTTCTTT.

This clonotype was detected a few times. This chain joins TRBV2 and TRBJ2-1, with D possibly being TRBD2 (6 bases). CDR1 and CDR2 (germline): SNHLY, FYNNEI. The CDR3 is made up of 13 amino acids. V was shortened by 8 bases and J by 4 bases, with 12 bases between the two germline ends. CDR3 in amino acids: CASGGLRYNEQFF. The CDR3 bases are TGTGCCAGCGGAGGGTTGAGATACAATGAGCAGTTCTTC.

This clonotype was seen a handful of times. This chain joins TRBV5-1 and TRBJ2-5; weak D call: TRBD2 (6 bases). Germline CDR1 SGHRS, CDR2 YFSETQ. The ends were cut back, 4 bases at V and 5 bases at J, with 21 bases in the middle. The CDR3 is 16 amino acids. The CDR3 DNA is TGCGCCAGCAGCGTCACCTCGGGGGTACGCACGGAGACCCAGTACTTC. Amino acids: CASSVTSGVRTETQYF.

The chain has TRBV9 and TRBJ2-7; the D gene is possibly TRBD2 (6 bases). In germline, CDR1 is SGDLS, CDR2 YYNGEE. Trimming removed 2 bases from V and 6 bases from J, with 15 bases in between. CDR3 length: 14 amino acids. The CDR3 here is CASSVGGVGAEQYF. In nucleotides, the CDR3 is TGTGCCAGCAGCGTGGGGGGAGTTGGGGCCGAGCAGTACTTC.

Only a few counts were recorded for this clonotype. The chain recombines TRBV28 with TRBJ2-4; D ambiguous. Between the trimmed V and J ends, which lost 6 bases and 7 bases, there was a span of 13 bases. The germline V gene has CDR1 MDHEN and CDR2 SYDVKM. The CDR3 contains 13 residues. The CDR3 loop reads CASRLLSGNIQYF. CDR3 in DNA: TGTGCCAGCAGGCTCCTAAGTGGGAACATTCAGTACTTC.

This clonotype was seen a handful of times. The chain employs TRBV28 and TRBJ2-1, with 12 nucleotides matching TRBD1. J lost 8 bases, V lost 3 bases, and 8 bases had no gene match. The CDR3 runs to 16 residues. CDR1 and CDR2 from the germline V gene are MDHEN and SYDVKM. CDR3 coding DNA: TGTGCCAGCAGTTTCGGGACAGGGGGCTTTGGGGATGAGCAGTTCTTC. Protein sequence: CASSFGTGGFGDEQFF.

This chain connects TRBV3-1 to TRBJ1-1; 11 bases agree with TRBD1. The germline V gene has CDR1 LGHDT and CDR2 YNNKEL (reference sequence). Trimming at V came to 0 bases and at J to 6 bases, leaving 6 bases not matched to a gene. The CDR3 spans 16 residues. CDR3: CASSQDLDRGQAEAFF. In DNA form, the CDR3 reads TGTGCCAGCAGCCAAGATCTGGACAGGGGGCAAGCTGAAGCTTTCTTT.

The sample holds a few counts of this clonotype. V and J are TRBV20-1 and TRBJ2-4; maybe TRBD2 (7 bases). Germline lookup yields CDR1 DFQATT and CDR2 SNEGSKA (reference sequence). The CDR3 loop spans 12 amino acids. V lost 6 bases and J 6 bases, leaving 12 bases between the germline ends. In DNA, the CDR3 is TGCAGTGCGAGGGGGGGGCCAAACATTCAGTACTTC. Its translation: CSARGGPNIQYF.

The V call is TRBV14, the J call TRBJ2-7, with TRBD1 identical over 9 bases. Trimming cost V 4 bases and J 4 bases; bases outside gene matches: 8. Germline V CDR1 and CDR2: SGHDN, FVKESK. The CDR3 is made up of 15 amino acids. The CDR3 sequence: CASSPMDRGEYEQYF. CDR3 bases: TGTGCCAGCAGCCCGATGGACAGGGGAGAGTACGAGCAGTACTTC. Full variable domain (missing parts from reference TRBV14 and TRBJ2-7): EAGVTQFPSHSVIEKGQTVTLRCDPISGHDNLYWYRRVMGKEIKFLLHFVKESKQDESGMPNNRFLAERTGGTYSTLKVQPAELEDSGVYFCASSPMDRGEYEQYFGPGTRLTVT.